This note documents a single T cell receptor (beta chain) sequence. The sample is drawn from a study of shared T cell receptors in the human thymus. Generated by immunoSEQ multiplex PCR, the TCRdb table keeps only in-frame clones and is missing some. The sample has over 650,000 clones, about 90% seen once. After removal of 0 bases from V and 7 bases from J, the junction contained 9 bases not matched to a gene. This CDR3 is built from 16 residues. Looked up from germline, CDR1 is MGHRA and CDR2 is YSYEKL. These data were likewise used in another study, on human thymus T cells. That publication notes: Resections from corrective heart surgery supplied the thymus tissue. Among thymic and blood repertoires, usage of V and J genes appeared biased.

The source material was thymocytes. V is TRBV4-1 and J is TRBJ2-1; 7 bases agree with TRBD1. The TCR was taken from a boy under two years old with a congenital heart defect. In nucleotides, the CDR3 is TGCGCCAGCAGCCAAGAAGGGGGCACTAGGACTAATGAGCAGTTCTTC. As protein: CASSQEGGTRTNEQFF.